The rows below give T cell receptor beta chains drawn from one sample of a study of blood T cells in healthy people across ages. One entry per CDR3 protein results from TCRdb running MiXCR on the 5' RACE reads. This repertoire shows 800,000 or so distinct CDR3 sequences, around 45% found once; its top ten account for 18%. Sequencing was done on a sample of blood. These receptors all come from an older man in good health. Both conserved end residues are trimmed from each CDR3. The D gene is left open where the match is weak.

j_call | v_call | d_call | cdr3_aa
TRBJ1-4 | TRBV12-3/TRBV12-4 | . | ASSLGGRTNEKLF
TRBJ2-1 | TRBV11-3 | . | ASSLGPDLEQF
TRBJ2-7 | TRBV5-6 | . | ASRIYRQTPFYEQY
TRBJ2-5 | TRBV24-1 | . | ATSDFLETQY
TRBJ2-1 | TRBV20-1 | TRBD2 | SARVSGTSGRASNEQF
. | TRBV7-8 | TRBD1 | ASSSTGVVYEQY
TRBJ2-5 | TRBV4-3 | TRBD2 | ASSQDHGGRGETQY
. | TRBV29-1 | . | SVSGRANYEQY
TRBJ2-1 | TRBV5-1 | TRBD1 | ASSPTGKGVDEQF
TRBJ2-1 | TRBV24-1 | TRBD2 | ATSLGGREYNEQF
TRBJ2-7 | TRBV12-3/TRBV12-4 | . | ASSLSRSEGEQY
TRBJ2-1 | TRBV7-2 | . | ARSLGEGEQF
TRBJ1-5 | TRBV15 | TRBD1 | ATSGTGSRQPQH
TRBJ2-7 | TRBV29-1 | TRBD1 | SVGQGLYEQY
TRBJ2-7 | TRBV20-1 | TRBD1 | SPTGTASYEQY